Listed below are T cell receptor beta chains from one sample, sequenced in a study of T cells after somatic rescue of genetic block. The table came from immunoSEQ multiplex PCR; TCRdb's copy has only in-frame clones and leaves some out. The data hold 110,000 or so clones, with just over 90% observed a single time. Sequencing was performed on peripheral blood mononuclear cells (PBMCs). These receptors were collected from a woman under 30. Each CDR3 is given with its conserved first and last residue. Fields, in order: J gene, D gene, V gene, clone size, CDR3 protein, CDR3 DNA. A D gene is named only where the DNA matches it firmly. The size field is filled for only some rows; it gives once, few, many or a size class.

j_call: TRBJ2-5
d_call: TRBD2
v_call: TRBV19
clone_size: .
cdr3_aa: CASSIGTSFETQYF
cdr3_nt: TGTGCCAGTAGTATAGGGACTAGTTTTGAGACCCAGTACTTC

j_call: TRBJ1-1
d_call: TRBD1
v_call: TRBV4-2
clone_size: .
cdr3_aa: CANIPGTGPNTEAFF
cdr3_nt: TGTGCCAACATCCCCGGGACAGGGCCGAACACTGAAGCTTTCTTT

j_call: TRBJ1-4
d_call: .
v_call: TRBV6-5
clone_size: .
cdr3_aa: CASSYSITATNEKLFF
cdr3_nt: TGTGCCAGCAGTTACTCTATCACAGCAACTAATGAAAAACTGTTTTTT

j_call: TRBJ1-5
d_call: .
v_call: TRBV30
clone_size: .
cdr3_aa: CAWSRGGASEPQHF
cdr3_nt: TGTGCCTGGTCCAGAGGGGGGGCGAGTGAGCCCCAGCATTTT

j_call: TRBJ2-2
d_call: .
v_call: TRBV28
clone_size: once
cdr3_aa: CASSRRTSGTGELFF
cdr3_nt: TGTGCCAGCAGCCGACGGACCTCGGGCACCGGGGAGCTGTTTTTT

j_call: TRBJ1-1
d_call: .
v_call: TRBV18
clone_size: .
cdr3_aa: CASSLGLTVGEEAFF
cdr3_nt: TGTGCCAGCTCACTTGGCTTAACAGTCGGGGAGGAAGCTTTCTTT

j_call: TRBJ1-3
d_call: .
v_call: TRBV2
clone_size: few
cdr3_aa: CASGTSGNTIYF
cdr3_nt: TGTGCCAGCGGGACGTCTGGAAACACCATATATTTT

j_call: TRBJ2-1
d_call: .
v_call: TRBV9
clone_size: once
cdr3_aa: CASSVEGRDNEQFF
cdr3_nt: TGTGCCAGCAGCGTAGAAGGCAGAGACAATGAGCAGTTCTTC

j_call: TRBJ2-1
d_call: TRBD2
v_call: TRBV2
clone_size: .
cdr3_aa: CASNQRPLSGGPNFF
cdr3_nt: TGTGCCAGCAACCAAAGGCCCCTTAGCGGGGGCCCTAACTTCTTC

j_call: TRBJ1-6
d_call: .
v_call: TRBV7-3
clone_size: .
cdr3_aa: CASSLGAYNSPLHF
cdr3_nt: TGTGCCAGCAGCTTAGGTGCTTATAATTCACCCCTCCACTTT

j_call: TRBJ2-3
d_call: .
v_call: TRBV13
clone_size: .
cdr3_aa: CASSLGAVMGTDTQYF
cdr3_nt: TGTGCCAGCAGCTTAGGAGCTGTGATGGGCACAGATACGCAGTATTTT

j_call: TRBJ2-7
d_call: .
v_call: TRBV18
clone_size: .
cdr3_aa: CASSESQENYEQYF
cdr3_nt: TGTGCCAGCTCAGAGTCGCAGGAAAACTACGAGCAGTACTTC

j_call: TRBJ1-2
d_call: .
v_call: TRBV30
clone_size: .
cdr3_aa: CAWSVPDRATIDGYTF
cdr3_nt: TGTGCCTGGAGTGTACCCGACAGAGCCACTATCGATGGCTACACCTTC

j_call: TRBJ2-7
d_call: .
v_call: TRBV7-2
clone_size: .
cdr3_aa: CASSLASLTYEQYF
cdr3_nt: TGTGCCAGCAGCTTAGCGAGCCTAACCTACGAGCAGTACTTC

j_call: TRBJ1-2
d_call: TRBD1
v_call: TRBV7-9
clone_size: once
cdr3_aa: CASSWGDRDISYTF
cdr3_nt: TGTGCCAGCAGCTGGGGGGACAGGGATATAAGCTACACCTTC

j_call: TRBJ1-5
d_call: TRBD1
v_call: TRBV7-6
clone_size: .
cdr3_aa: CASSLGGGWSNQPQHF
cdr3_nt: TGTGCCAGCAGCTTAGGAGGGGGCTGGAGCAATCAGCCCCAGCATTTT

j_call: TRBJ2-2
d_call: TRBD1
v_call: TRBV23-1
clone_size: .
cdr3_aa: CAILGQGSTGELFF
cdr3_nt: TGCGCCATTTTAGGACAGGGTAGCACCGGGGAGCTGTTTTTT

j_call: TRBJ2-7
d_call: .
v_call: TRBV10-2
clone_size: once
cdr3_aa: CASSIVSSYEQYF
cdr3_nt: TGCGCCAGCAGTATTGTCAGCTCCTACGAGCAGTACTTC

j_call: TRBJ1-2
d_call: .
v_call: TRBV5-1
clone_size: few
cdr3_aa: CASRLGFGPYGYTF
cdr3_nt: TGCGCCAGCAGATTGGGGTTCGGTCCCTATGGCTACACCTTC

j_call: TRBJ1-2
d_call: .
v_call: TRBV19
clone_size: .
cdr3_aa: CASSIMGDYGYTF
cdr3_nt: TGTGCCAGTAGTATAATGGGGGACTATGGCTACACCTTC

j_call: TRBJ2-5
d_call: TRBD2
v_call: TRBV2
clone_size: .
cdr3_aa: CASGTGSGQETQYF
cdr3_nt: TGTGCCAGCGGGACGGGTAGCGGGCAAGAGACCCAGTACTTC

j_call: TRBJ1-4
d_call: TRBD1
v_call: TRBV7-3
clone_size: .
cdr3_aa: CASSLVRNRGRLAGLFF
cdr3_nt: TGTGCCAGCAGCTTAGTGAGAAACAGGGGGCGGCTTGCTGGATTGTTTTTT

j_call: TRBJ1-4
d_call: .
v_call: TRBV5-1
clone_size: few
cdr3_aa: CASSLATTNEKLFF
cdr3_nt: TGCGCCAGCAGCTTGGCAACAACTAATGAAAAACTGTTTTTT

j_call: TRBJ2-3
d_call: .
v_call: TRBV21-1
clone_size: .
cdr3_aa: CASSKAGGLAGKDTQYF
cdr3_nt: TGTGCCAGCAGCAAAGCAGGGGGACTAGCGGGGAAAGATACGCAGTATTTT

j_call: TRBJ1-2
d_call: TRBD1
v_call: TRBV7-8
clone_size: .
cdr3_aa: CASSLDRGPEDYGYTF
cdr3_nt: TGTGCCAGCAGCTTAGACAGGGGGCCCGAGGACTATGGCTACACCTTC

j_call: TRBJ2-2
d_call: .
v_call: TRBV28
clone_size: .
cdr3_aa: CASRTGWEHTGELFF
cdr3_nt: TGTGCCAGCAGAACAGGGTGGGAACACACCGGGGAGCTGTTTTTT

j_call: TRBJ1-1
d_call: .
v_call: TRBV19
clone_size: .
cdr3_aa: CASSPVANTEAFF
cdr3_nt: TGTGCCAGTAGCCCAGTGGCTAACACTGAAGCTTTCTTT

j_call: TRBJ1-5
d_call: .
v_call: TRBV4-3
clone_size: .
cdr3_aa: CASSDTANTPQHF
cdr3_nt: TGCGCCAGCTCGGACACAGCAAACACGCCCCAGCATTTT

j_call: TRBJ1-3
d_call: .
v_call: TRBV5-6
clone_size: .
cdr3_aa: CASSLAFKGSRNTIYF
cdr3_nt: TGTGCCAGCAGCTTGGCCTTCAAGGGGTCGAGAAACACCATATATTTT

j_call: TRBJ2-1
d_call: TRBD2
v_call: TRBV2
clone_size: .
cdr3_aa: CASSVASGGYEQFF
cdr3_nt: TGTGCCAGCAGTGTAGCTAGCGGGGGATATGAGCAGTTCTTC

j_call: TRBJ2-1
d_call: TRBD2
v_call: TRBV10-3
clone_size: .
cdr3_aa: CAISELKVAGYNEQFF
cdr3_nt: TGTGCCATCAGTGAGTTAAAGGTAGCGGGATACAATGAGCAGTTCTTC

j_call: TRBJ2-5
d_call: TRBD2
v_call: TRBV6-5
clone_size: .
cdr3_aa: CASRTGLGKETQYF
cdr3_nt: TGTGCCAGCAGAACGGGACTAGGCAAAGAGACCCAGTACTTC

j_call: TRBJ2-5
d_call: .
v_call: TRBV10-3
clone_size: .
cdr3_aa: CAISAQEGETQYF
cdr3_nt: TGTGCCATCAGTGCACAGGAAGGGGAGACCCAGTACTTC

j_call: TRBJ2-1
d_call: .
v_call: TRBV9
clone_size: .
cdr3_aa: CASSTYYNEQFF
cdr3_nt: TGTGCCAGCAGCACCTACTACAATGAGCAGTTCTTC

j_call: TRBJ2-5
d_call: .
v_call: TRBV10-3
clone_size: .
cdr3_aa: CAISDSFNQETQYF
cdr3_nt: TGTGCCATCAGTGACAGCTTCAACCAAGAGACCCAGTACTTC

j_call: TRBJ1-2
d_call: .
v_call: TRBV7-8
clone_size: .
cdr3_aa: CASSRQGGSYGYTF
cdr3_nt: TGTGCCAGCAGCCGCCAGGGTGGGAGCTATGGCTACACCTTC

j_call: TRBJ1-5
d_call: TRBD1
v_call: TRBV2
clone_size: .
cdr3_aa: CASSLAGTGGNQPQHF
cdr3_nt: TGTGCCAGCAGTCTGGCCGGGACAGGGGGCAATCAGCCCCAGCATTTT

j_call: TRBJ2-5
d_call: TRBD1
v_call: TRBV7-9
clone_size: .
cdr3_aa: CASRSRGRDRVNQETQYF
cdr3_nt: TGTGCCAGCAGGTCACGGGGCCGGGACAGAGTTAATCAAGAGACCCAGTACTTC

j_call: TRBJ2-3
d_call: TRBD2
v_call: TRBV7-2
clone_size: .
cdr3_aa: CASSPRTSLRTDTQYF
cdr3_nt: TGTGCCAGCAGCCCCCGGACTAGCCTACGCACAGATACGCAGTATTTT

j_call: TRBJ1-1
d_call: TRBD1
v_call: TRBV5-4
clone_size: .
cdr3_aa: CASSGTGGGDTEAFF
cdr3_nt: TGTGCCAGCAGCGGGACAGGGGGCGGGGATACTGAAGCTTTCTTT

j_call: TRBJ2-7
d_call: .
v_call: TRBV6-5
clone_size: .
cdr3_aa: CASRPPGPPRYEQYF
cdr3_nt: TGTGCCAGCAGGCCCCCGGGACCGCCACGGTACGAGCAGTACTTC

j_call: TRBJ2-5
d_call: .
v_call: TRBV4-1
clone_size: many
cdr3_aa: CASSQTDAVEETQYF
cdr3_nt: TGCGCCAGCAGCCAAACGGACGCGGTGGAAGAGACCCAGTACTTC

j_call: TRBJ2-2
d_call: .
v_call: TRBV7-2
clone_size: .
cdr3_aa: CASSPLQNTGELFF
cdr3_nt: TGTGCCAGCAGCCCCTTACAGAACACCGGGGAGCTGTTTTTT

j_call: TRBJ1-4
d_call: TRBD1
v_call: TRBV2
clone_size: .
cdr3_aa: CASSSNRDRDEKLFF
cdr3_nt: TGTGCCAGCAGCAGCAACCGGGACAGAGATGAAAAACTGTTTTTT

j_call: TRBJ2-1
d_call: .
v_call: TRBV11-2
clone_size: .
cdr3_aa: CASSLGAQDNEQFF
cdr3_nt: TGTGCCAGCAGCTTGGGGGCACAGGACAATGAGCAGTTCTTC

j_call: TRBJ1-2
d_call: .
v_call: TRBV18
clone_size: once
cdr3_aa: CASSPRQAYGYTF
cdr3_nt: TGTGCCAGCTCACCACGACAGGCCTATGGCTACACCTTC

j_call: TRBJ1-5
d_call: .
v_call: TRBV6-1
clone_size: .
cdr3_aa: CASSERQRGWNQPQHF
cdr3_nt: TGTGCCAGCAGCGAACGACAAAGGGGGTGGAATCAGCCCCAGCATTTT

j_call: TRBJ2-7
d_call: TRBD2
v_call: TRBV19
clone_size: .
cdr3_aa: CASSISGLAIHEQYF
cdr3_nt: TGTGCCAGTAGTATTTCGGGACTAGCTATCCACGAGCAGTACTTC

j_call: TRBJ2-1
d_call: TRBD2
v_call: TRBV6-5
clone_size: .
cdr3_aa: CASSYGSGGANEQFF
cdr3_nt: TGTGCCAGCAGTTACGGTAGCGGGGGGGCCAATGAGCAGTTCTTC

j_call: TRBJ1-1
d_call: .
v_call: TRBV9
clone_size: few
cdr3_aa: CASSVATGNTEAFF
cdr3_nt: TGTGCCAGCAGCGTAGCTACAGGGAACACTGAAGCTTTCTTT

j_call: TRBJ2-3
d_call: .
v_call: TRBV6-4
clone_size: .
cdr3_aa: CASSEGDTPTDTQYF
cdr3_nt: TGTGCCAGCTCGGAAGGGGACACTCCCACAGATACGCAGTATTTT

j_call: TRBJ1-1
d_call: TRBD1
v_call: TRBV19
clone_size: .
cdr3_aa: CASSILGGQIEAFF
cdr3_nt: TGTGCCAGTAGTATCCTGGGGGGACAGATTGAAGCTTTCTTT

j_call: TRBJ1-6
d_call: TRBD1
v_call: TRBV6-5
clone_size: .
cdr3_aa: CASNDRGPDSPLHF
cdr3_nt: TGTGCCAGCAACGACAGGGGTCCGGATTCACCCCTCCACTTT

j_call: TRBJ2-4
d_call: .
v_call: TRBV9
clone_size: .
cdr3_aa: CASSARSGGPKNIQYF
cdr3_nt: TGTGCCAGCAGCGCCCGGTCCGGAGGGCCCAAAAACATTCAGTACTTC

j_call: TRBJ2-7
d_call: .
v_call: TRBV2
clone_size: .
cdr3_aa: CASSPAPRYEQYF
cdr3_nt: TGTGCCAGCAGTCCGGCCCCGAGATACGAGCAGTACTTC

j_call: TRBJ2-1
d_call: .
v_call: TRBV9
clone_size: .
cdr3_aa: CASSSNYEQFF
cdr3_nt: TGTGCCAGCAGCTCAAACTATGAGCAGTTCTTC

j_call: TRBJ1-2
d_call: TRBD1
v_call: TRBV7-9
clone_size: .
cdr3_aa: CASSLHGQGNYGYTF
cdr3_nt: TGTGCCAGCAGCCTTCACGGACAGGGCAACTATGGCTACACCTTC

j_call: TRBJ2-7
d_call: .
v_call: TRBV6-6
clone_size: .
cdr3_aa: CASSSTGLEQYF
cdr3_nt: TGTGCCAGCAGTTCGACGGGACTCGAGCAGTACTTC

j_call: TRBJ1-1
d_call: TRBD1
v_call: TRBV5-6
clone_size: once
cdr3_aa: CASSFWDRSIEAFF
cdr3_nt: TGTGCCAGCAGCTTCTGGGACAGGTCGATTGAAGCTTTCTTT

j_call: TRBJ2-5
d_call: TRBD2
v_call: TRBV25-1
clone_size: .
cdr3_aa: CASSEYRGGKTQYF
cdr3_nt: TGTGCCAGCAGTGAATACCGCGGGGGGAAGACCCAGTACTTC